This T cell receptor beta chain was found in a study of cytomegalovirus exposure and HLA in healthy donors. The study's findings and limits: In a later analysis, an Asian-associated ancestry cluster reportedly showed fewer N-insertions than the approximately 670-donor mean.

A word on this clone: The antigen is unknown.

CDR3 length equals 14 residues. The germline CDR1 and CDR2 sequences are SQVTM and ANQGSEA. The V gene end was trimmed by 5 bases and the J gene end by 4 bases; junction bases not matched to a gene: 6. With 60 Vbeta and 13 Jbeta primers, the PCR was carried out. Libraries were prepared by immunoSEQ multiplex PCR; TCRdb keeps only in-frame clonotypes and omits some of them. The repertoire holds 95,000 to 150,000 clones, with roughly 87% as singletons. The specimen sequenced was PBMCs. The sequence came from a woman aged 18-29 years in good health and CMV-seronegative. The chain combines TRBV29-1 with TRBJ2-3; TRBD2 matches at 10 bases. The chain's CDR3 is CSVSPSGSADTQYF. DNA for the CDR3: TGCAGCGTTTCGCCTAGCGGGAGTGCAGATACGCAGTATTTT.